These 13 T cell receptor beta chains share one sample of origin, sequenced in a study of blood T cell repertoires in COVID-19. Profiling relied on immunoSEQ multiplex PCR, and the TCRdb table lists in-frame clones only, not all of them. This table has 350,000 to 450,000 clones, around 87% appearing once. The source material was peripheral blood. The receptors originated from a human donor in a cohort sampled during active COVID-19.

CDR3 residues: CASSTRQGANTGELFF. CDR3 nucleotides: TGTGCCAGCAGCACCAGACAGGGCGCGAACACCGGGGAGCTGTTTTTT. V usage is TRBV7-9 and J usage is TRBJ2-2, with 7 bases aligning to TRBD1. The CDR3 runs 16 residues. Germline V gives CDR1 SEHNR, CDR2 FQNEAQ (reference sequence). Trimming removed 5 bases from V and 0 bases from J; junction bases left unmatched: 6.

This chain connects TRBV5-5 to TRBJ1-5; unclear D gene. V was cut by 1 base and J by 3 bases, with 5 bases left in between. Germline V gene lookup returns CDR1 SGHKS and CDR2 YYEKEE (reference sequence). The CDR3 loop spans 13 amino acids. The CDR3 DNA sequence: TGTGCCAGCAGCTTGCAGATCAATCAGCCCCAGCATTTT. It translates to CASSLQINQPQHF.

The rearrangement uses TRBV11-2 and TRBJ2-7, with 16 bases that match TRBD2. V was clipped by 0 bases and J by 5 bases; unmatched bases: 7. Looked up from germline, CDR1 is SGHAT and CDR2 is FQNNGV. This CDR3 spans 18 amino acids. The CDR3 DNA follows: TGTGCCAGCAGCTTAGACGGTTTGGGACTAGCGGGGGGGCACGAGCAGTACTTC. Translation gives CASSLDGLGLAGGHEQYF.

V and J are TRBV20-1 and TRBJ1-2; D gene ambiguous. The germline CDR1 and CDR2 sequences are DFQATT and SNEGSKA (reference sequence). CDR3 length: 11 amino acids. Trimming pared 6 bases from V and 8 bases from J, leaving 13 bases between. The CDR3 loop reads CSAPNSWGYTF. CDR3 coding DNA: TGCAGTGCCCCGAACAGCTGGGGCTACACCTTC.

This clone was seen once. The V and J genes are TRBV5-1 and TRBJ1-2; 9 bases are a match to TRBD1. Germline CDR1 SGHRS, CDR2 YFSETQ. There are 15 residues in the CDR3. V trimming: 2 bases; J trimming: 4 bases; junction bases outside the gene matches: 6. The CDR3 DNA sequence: TGCGCCAGCAGCTTAACAGGGGGCTCCAGCTATGGCTACACCTTC. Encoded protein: CASSLTGGSSYGYTF.

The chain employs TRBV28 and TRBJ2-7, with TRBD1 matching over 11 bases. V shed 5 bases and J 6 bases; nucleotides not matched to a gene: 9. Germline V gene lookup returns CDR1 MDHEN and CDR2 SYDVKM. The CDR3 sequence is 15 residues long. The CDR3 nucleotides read TGTGCCAGCAGTCCCGGGCGGGACAGGGGGTCCGAGCAGTACTTC. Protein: CASSPGRDRGSEQYF.

Here the CDR3 DNA reads TGTGCCAGTAAACCGGGACAGGGGCGCAATCAGCCCCAGCATTTT. Its translation is CASKPGQGRNQPQHF. V is TRBV19 and J is TRBJ1-5, with 10 bases that match TRBD1. In germline, CDR1 is LNHDA, CDR2 SQIVND (reference sequence). The CDR3 is 15 residues long. The trim removed 7 bases at V and 2 bases at J, leaving 5 bases unmatched. The entire variable domain, with the rest obtained from reference TRBV19 and TRBJ1-5, is as follows: DGGITQSPKYLFRKEGQNVTLSCEQNLNHDAMYWYRQDPGQGLRLIYYSQIVNDFQKGDIAEGYSVSREKKESFPLTVTSAQKNPTAFYLCASKPGQGRNQPQHFGDGTRLSIL.

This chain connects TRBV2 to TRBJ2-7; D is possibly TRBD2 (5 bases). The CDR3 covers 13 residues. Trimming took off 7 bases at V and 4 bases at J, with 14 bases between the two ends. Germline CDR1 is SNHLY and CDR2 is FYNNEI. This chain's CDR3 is CASIGGYSYEQYF. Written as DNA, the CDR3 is TGTGCCAGCATTGGCGGGTATTCGTACGAGCAGTACTTC.

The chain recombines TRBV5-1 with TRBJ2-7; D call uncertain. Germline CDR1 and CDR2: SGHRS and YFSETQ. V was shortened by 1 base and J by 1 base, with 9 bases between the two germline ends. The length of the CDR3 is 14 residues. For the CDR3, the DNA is TGCGCCAGCAGCTTGTTTTCCCCGTCCTACGAGCAGTACTTC. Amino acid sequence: CASSLFSPSYEQYF.

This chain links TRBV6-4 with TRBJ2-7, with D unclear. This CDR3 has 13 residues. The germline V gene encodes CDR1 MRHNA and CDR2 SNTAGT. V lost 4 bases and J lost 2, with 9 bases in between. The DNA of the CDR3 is TGTGCCAGCAGTGTGGTCAGTACCTACGAGCAGTACTTC. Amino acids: CASSVVSTYEQYF.

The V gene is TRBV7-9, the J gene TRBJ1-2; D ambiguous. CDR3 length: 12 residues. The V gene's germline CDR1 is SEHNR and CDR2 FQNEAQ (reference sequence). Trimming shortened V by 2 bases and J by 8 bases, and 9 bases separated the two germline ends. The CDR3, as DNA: TGTGCCAGCAGCTTAAGCGAGGGAGGCTACACCTTC. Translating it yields CASSLSEGGYTF.

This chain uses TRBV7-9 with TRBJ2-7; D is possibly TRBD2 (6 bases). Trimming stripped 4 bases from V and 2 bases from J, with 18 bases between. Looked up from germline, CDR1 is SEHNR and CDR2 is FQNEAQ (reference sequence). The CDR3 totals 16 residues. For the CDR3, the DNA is TGTGCCAGCAGCTCGTCCGTTTCTCAGCGGGCCTACGAGCAGTACTTC. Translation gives CASSSSVSQRAYEQYF. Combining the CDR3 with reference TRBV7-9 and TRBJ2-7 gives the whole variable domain DTGVSQNPRHKITKRGQNVTFRCDPISEHNRLYWYRQTLGQGPEFLTYFQNEAQLEKSRLLSDRFSAERPKGSFSTLEIQRTEQGDSAMYLCASSSSVSQRAYEQYFGPGTRLTVT.

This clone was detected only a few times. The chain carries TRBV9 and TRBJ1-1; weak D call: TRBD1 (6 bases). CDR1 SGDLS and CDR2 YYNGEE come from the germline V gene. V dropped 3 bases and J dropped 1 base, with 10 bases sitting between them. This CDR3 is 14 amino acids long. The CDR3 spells CASSEGEGNTEAFF. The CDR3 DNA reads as TGTGCCAGCAGCGAGGGGGAGGGGAACACTGAAGCTTTCTTT.